This T cell receptor (beta chain) was documented in a study of blood T cell repertoires in COVID-19. CDR3 length: 14 amino acids. V trimming: 0 bases; J trimming: 7 bases; junction bases outside the gene matches: 3. The germline V gene encodes CDR1 SGHNT and CDR2 YYREEE (reference sequence). In the original analysis: Amplification with reference gene primers provided the estimates of nucleated cell counts. Libraries were prepared by immunoSEQ multiplex PCR; TCRdb keeps only in-frame clonotypes and omits some of them. V and J calls and clone size follow that table, whereas D and trimming were derived from the DNA. This sample has about 34,000 clones; 85% to 90% occur once, and the top ten carry 13%.

Sequenced: peripheral blood. The receptor comes from a man in his 70s with active COVID-19. V usage is TRBV5-4 and J usage is TRBJ2-1, with 8 positions matching TRBD2. The CDR3 loop is CASSLVQRENEQFF. CDR3 nucleotide sequence: TGTGCCAGCAGCTTGGTCCAGCGGGAGAATGAGCAGTTCTTC.